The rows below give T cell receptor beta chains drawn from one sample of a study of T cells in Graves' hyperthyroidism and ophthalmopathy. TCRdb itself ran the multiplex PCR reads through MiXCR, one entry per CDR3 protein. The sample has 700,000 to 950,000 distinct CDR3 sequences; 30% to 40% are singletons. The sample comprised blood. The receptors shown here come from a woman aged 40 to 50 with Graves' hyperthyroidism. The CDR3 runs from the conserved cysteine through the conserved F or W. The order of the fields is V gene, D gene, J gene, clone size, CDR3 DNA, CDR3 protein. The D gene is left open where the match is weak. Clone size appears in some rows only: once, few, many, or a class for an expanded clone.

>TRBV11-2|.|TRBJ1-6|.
TGTGCCAGCAGCGGGGTAATCTCACCCCTCCACTTT
CASSGVISPLHF
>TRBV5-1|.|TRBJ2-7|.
TGCGCCAGCAGCCTAGGACAGCGTCCGTCCTACGAGCAGTACTTC
CASSLGQRPSYEQYF
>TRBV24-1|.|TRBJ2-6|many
TGTGCCAGGAAGGAAGCTGGGGCCAACGTCCTGACTTTC
CARKEAGANVLTF
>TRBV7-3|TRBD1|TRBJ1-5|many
TGTGCCAGCAGCTTGGGACAGGGTGGTCGTGCGAATCAGCCCCAGCATTTT
CASSLGQGGRANQPQHF
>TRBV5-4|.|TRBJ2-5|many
TGTGCCAGCAGCTTGGTAGGGGAAGAGACCCAGTACTTC
CASSLVGEETQYF
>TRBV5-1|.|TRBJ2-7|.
TGCGCCAGCAGCTTGGTGCAGGGAGGAACCTACGAGCAGTACTTC
CASSLVQGGTYEQYF
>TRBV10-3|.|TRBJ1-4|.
TGTGCCAGCAGCCAAGTGGGGGTTAATGAAAAACTGTTTTTT
CASSQVGVNEKLFF
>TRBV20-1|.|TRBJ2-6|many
TGCAGTGCTAGAGATCAAGGGACGGTTACTGGGGCCAACGTCCTGACTTTC
CSARDQGTVTGANVLTF
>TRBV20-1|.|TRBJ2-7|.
TGCAGTGCTAGTACCAGTGGGGGGCGGGCACCCTACGAGCAGTACTTC
CSASTSGGRAPYEQYF
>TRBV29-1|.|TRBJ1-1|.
TGCAGCGGCAAACCGGGGAACACTGAAGCTTTCTTT
CSGKPGNTEAFF
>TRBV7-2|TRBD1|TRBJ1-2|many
TGTGCCGGACACAGACAGGGGATCTATGGCTACACCTTC
CAGHRQGIYGYTF
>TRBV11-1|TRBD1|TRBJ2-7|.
TGTGCCACCACGGGACAGGGAAGCTCCTACGAGCAGTACTTC
CATTGQGSSYEQYF
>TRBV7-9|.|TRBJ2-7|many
TGTGCCAGCAGCTTAGCGCCGATTTCCTACGAGCAGTACTTC
CASSLAPISYEQYF
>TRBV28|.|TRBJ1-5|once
TGTGCCACCGGGAGCTATAGCAATCAGCCCCAGCATTTT
CATGSYSNQPQHF
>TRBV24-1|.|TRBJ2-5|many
TGTGCCACCAGTGATAGGAGACAGCAAGAGACCCAGTACTTC
CATSDRRQQETQYF
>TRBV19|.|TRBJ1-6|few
TGTGCCAGTAGTATAAGGGCGGCCCGGGGGGATTCACCCCTCCACTTT
CASSIRAARGDSPLHF
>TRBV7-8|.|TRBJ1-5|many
TGTGCCAGCAGCTTAGAAACAGGGTTGGTGGGGCAGCCCCAGCATTTT
CASSLETGLVGQPQHF
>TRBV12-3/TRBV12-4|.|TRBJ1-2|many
TGTGCCAGCAGGCGGACAGAACGTAGCTATGGCTACACCTTC
CASRRTERSYGYTF
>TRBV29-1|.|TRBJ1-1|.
TGCAGCGGACAGATGAACACTGAAGCTTTCTTT
CSGQMNTEAFF
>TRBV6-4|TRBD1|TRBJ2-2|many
TGTGCCAGCCACACAGGGGGCAATATCGGGGAGCTGTTTTTT
CASHTGGNIGELFF
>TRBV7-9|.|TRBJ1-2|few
TGTGCCAGCAGGATGAACGCAGGATTTAACTATGGCTACACCTTC
CASRMNAGFNYGYTF
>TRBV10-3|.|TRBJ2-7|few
TGTGCCAGCTCACCAACCGCAGGGGTCCTCTACGAGCAGTACTTC
CASSPTAGVLYEQYF
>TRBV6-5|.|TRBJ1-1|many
TGTGCCAGCAGTTACTCCATGAACACTGAAGCTTTCTTT
CASSYSMNTEAFF
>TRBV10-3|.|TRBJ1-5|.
TGTGCCAGCAGTGACCCAATTACCAATCGGCCCCAGCATTTT
CASSDPITNRPQHF
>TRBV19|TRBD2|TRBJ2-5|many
TGTGCCAGTATGATCCGAGCGGGAGAAGAGACCCAGTACTTC
CASMIRAGEETQYF